This T cell receptor beta chain was recorded in a study of tumor-infiltrating lymphocytes in primary liver carcinoma. TCR beta cDNA was made from approximately 540 ng total RNA with a constant-region primer. Three-round nested multiplex PCR performed with slightly modified ARM-PCR produced the TCR beta libraries. Investigators reported that the first two PCR rounds, at about 11 cycles each, used TRBV1-TRBV30 forward primers with a C-beta reverse primer. TCRdb reanalysed the multiplex PCR reads using MiXCR and keeps one entry per CDR3 protein. The table has tens of thousands of distinct CDR3 sequences, about 71% seen once. Unsorted bulk tissue, about 17-33 mg of it, served as the source for co-extraction of RNA and DNA. Worth noting for this clonotype: What it recognizes is unknown. The CDR3 end shows no conserved phenylalanine or tryptophan, and so a read error is likely.

General study results and limits: Tumors carried a top-250-clone fraction significantly exceeding that of blood (p = 0.039). Detection in all five tumor regions applied to only about 8-24% of top clones. Lower overlap was observed for tumor-adjacent and tumor-blood pairs relative to tumor region pairs.

CDR3 length equals 19 residues. The V gene end was trimmed by 4 bases and the J gene end by 1 base; junction bases not matched to a gene: 17. Germline V gene lookup returns CDR1 SGHVS and CDR2 FQNEAQ. The J gene is TRBJ2-3, the V gene TRBV7-8; 7 bases align to TRBD2. This sequence was found in a woman in her twenties or thirties with primary liver carcinoma and hepatitis B virus infection. The specimen sequenced was liver tumor tissue from sampling region 3. Stated subset: tumor region T3, left-lateral pole. The CDR3 region has the DNA TGTGCCAGCAGCTACGGTGGGGGGGTGGGTTCATCAGGCACAGATACGCAGTATTAT. This sequence encodes CASSYGGGVGSSGTDTQYY.